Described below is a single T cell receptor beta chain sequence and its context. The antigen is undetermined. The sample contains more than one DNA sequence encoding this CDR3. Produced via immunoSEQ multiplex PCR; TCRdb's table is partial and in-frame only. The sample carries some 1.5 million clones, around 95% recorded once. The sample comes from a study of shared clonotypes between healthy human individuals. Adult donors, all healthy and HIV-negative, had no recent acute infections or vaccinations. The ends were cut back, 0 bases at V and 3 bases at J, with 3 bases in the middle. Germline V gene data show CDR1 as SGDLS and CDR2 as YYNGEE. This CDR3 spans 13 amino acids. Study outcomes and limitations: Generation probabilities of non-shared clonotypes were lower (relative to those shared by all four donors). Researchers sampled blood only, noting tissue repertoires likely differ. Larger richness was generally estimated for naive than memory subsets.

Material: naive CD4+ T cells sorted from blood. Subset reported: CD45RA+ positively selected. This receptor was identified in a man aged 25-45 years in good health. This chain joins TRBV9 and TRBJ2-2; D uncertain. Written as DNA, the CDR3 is TGTGCCAGCAGCGTAGTAGACACCGGGGAGCTGTTTTTT. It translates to CASSVVDTGELFF.